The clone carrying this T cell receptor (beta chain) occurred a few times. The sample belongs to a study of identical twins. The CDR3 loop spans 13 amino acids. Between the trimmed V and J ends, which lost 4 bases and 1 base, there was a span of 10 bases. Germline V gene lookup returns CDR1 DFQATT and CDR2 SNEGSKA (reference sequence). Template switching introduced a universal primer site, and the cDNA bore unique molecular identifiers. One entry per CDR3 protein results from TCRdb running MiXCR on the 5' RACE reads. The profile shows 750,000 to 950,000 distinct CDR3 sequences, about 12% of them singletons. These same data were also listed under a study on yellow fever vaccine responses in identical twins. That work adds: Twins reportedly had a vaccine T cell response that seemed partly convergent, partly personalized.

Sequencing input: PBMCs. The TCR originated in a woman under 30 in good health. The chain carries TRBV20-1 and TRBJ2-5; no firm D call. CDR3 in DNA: TGCAGTGCTATAGGGCAATCCCAAGAGACCCAGTACTTC. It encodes CSAIGQSQETQYF.